These 17 T cell receptor beta chains were sequenced from one sample in a study of CD8 T cells in ankylosing spondylitis. General study findings and limits: What seemed typical of ankylosing spondylitis blood was a TCR beta motif built from about eight highly homologous variants.

No antigen is known for these receptors. TCRdb re-analysed the 5' RACE reads in MiXCR, keeping a single row per CDR3 protein. The table lists some 330,000 distinct CDR3 sequences, approximately 8% of them singletons. Input material: blood, either unsorted or a sorted T cell fraction (not recorded which). The source of these receptors is a male donor with ankylosing spondylitis.

This clonotype was observed many times. This chain connects TRBV19 to TRBJ2-1; TRBD1 or TRBD2 may be the D gene (6 bases each). CDR3 length: 16 residues. Deletions cut 11 bases from V and 3 bases from J, with 23 bases between. Germline assignment: CDR1 LNHDA and CDR2 SQIVND (reference sequence). In DNA form, the CDR3 reads TGTGCCGTGGGGGGCCCCAACCAATTAGTCTACAATGAGCAGTTCTTC. It encodes CAVGGPNQLVYNEQFF. The whole variable domain, remainder taken from reference TRBV19 and TRBJ2-1, is DGGITQSPKYLFRKEGQNVTLSCEQNLNHDAMYWYRQDPGQGLRLIYYSQIVNDFQKGDIAEGYSVSREKKESFPLTVTSAQKNPTAFYLCAVGGPNQLVYNEQFFGPGTRLTVL.

Ten or more counts support this clonotype. The rearrangement links TRBV5-6 to TRBJ1-5; D uncertain. With 1 base removed from V and 1 base from J, the gap between germline ends came to 9 bases. CDR3 length: 15 residues. Germline V gives CDR1 SGHDT, CDR2 YYEEEE. DNA of the CDR3: TGTGCCAGCAGCTTGTGGCAGAGCAGCAATCAGCCCCAGCATTTT. Protein product: CASSLWQSSNQPQHF.

This clonotype has only a few counts. The chain recombines TRBV15 with TRBJ1-1; D is perhaps TRBD1 (6 bases). The CDR3 totals 15 residues. V was trimmed by 5 bases and J by 4 bases, leaving 17 bases between them. Germline V gives CDR1 LNHNV, CDR2 YYDKDF (reference sequence). CDR3 loop: CATSRPHRDGTEAFF. CDR3 coding DNA: TGTGCCACCAGCCGACCACACAGGGATGGCACTGAAGCTTTCTTT.

This clonotype was recorded at least ten times. The rearrangement links TRBV29-1 to TRBJ2-1; 12 bases match TRBD2. Germline V gives CDR1 SQVTM, CDR2 ANQGSEA. The trim removed 2 bases at V and 9 bases at J, leaving 8 bases unmatched. The CDR3 is 15 amino acids. CDR3 region: CSVERPSGRASEQFF. DNA of the CDR3: TGCAGCGTTGAAAGGCCTAGCGGGAGGGCGAGTGAGCAGTTCTTC.

This clonotype was detected a few times. The chain employs TRBV24-1 and TRBJ2-5; 7 positions match TRBD1. Trimming removed 3 bases from V and 4 bases from J; junction bases left unmatched: 10. From germline, CDR1 is KGHDR and CDR2 SFDVKD. This CDR3 comprises 16 residues. The CDR3 is CATSDKIQGVRETQYF. In DNA, the CDR3 is TGTGCCACCAGTGATAAGATCCAGGGGGTCCGAGAGACCCAGTACTTC.

This clonotype was seen repeatedly, ten times or more. J is TRBJ2-3 and V is TRBV28; the match to TRBD2 covers 9 bases. Germline CDR1 and CDR2: MDHEN and SYDVKM. The CDR3 extends over 14 amino acids. V was clipped by 7 bases and J by 7 bases; unmatched bases: 9. CDR3 loop: CASNLAGEINTQYF. Written as DNA, the CDR3 is TGTGCCAGCAACTTAGCGGGAGAAATAAATACGCAGTATTTT.

This chain links TRBV7-9 with TRBJ1-1, with D possibly TRBD1 on 6 matching bases. The germline V gene encodes CDR1 SEHNR and CDR2 FQNEAQ (reference sequence). Deletions cut 6 bases from V and 1 base from J, with 15 bases between. The CDR3 has 15 amino acids. The CDR3 reads CASRPQGTQNTEAFF. In DNA form, the CDR3 reads TGTGCCAGCAGACCCCAGGGGACACAGAACACTGAAGCTTTCTTT.

This clonotype has just a few counts. The V call is TRBV12-3 or TRBV12-4, the J call TRBJ2-2; TRBD1 is a possible D gene (6 bases). The ends were cut back, 6 bases at V and 3 bases at J, with 23 bases in the middle. This CDR3 has 18 amino acids. CDR3 protein: CASSQPRHREWDTGELFF. The CDR3 DNA reads as TGTGCCAGCAGCCAACCTAGGCACAGGGAATGGGACACCGGGGAGCTGTTTTTT.

A few counts support this clonotype. This chain joins TRBV6-8 and TRBJ2-1; 9 bases match TRBD2. Germline CDR1 reads MNHGY; CDR2 reads SAAAGT. The CDR3 consists of 19 residues. J gave up 4 bases and V 6 bases, and 19 bases lay outside the gene matches. The CDR3 spells CASRPLSRAGGYKYNEQFF. The CDR3, as DNA: TGTGCCAGCAGGCCTTTAAGTAGGGCGGGAGGGTATAAGTACAATGAGCAGTTCTTC.

This clonotype was found many times. The CDR3 region is CATSDQARGTNTGELFF. The CDR3 DNA is TGTGCCACCAGTGACCAGGCAAGGGGGACGAACACCGGGGAGCTGTTTTTT. The chain links TRBV24-1 to TRBJ2-2; maybe TRBD1 (6 bases). V was trimmed by 4 bases and J by 0 bases, leaving 14 bases between them. The CDR3 consists of 17 residues. CDR1 is KGHDR and CDR2 is SFDVKD in the germline V gene.

The CDR3 sequence is CASSLQNTEAFF. The CDR3 DNA reads TGCGCCAGCAGCTTACAGAACACTGAAGCTTTCTTT. The chain joins TRBV5-1 to TRBJ1-1; D is unclear. V lost 2 bases to trimming and J lost 1 base, with 3 bases between them. This CDR3 is 12 amino acids long. The germline CDR1 and CDR2 sequences are SGHRS and YFSETQ.

Concerning this clonotype: This sequence may be a read error, since a much larger clone differs from it by one base. This rearrangement joins TRBV7-2 to TRBJ1-5, with D maybe TRBD1 (6 bases). Germline CDR1 is SGHTA and CDR2 is FQGNSA. This CDR3 is built from 13 residues. V lost 2 bases and J lost 5, with 7 bases in between. CDR3 bases: TGTGCCAGCAGCTTAAAGGGGGATCAGCCCCAGCATTTT. This gives the protein CASSLKGDQPQHF.

This clonotype has at least ten counts. The rearrangement joins TRBV6-2 or TRBV6-3 to TRBJ2-2; perhaps TRBD1 as D (5 bases). Trimming cost V 2 bases and J 0 bases, with 16 bases left between them. Germline V gene sequence: CDR1 MNHEY, CDR2 SVGEGT. CDR3 length equals 18 residues. The CDR3 loop is CASSYPTTDVTNTGELFF. The CDR3 DNA reads TGTGCCAGCAGTTACCCAACGACAGACGTAACGAACACCGGGGAGCTGTTTTTT.

This clonotype was seen a few times. The CDR3 coding sequence is TGCAGTGCTAGACCTGTGGGGCGTTATAATGAGCAGTTCTTC. As protein: CSARPVGRYNEQFF. The J gene is TRBJ2-1, the V gene TRBV20-1; tentative D call: TRBD1 (5 bases). This CDR3 is 14 amino acids long. Trimming took off 2 bases at V and 7 bases at J, with 15 bases between the two ends. Germline CDR1 reads DFQATT; CDR2 reads SNEGSKA (reference sequence).

This clonotype was picked up many times. The chain uses TRBV28 and TRBJ1-5; D is unclear. Germline lookup yields CDR1 MDHEN and CDR2 SYDVKM. The CDR3 has 14 amino acids. Trimming shortened V by 7 bases and J by 10 bases, and 20 bases separated the two germline ends. CDR3 residues: CASNTGLIAYPQHF. CDR3 bases: TGTGCCAGCAACACGGGCCTCATAGCGTATCCCCAGCATTTT.

This clonotype was detected many times. The V call is TRBV29-1, the J call TRBJ2-1; 7 bases align to TRBD1. V lost 4 bases to trimming and J lost 13 bases; unmatched junction nucleotides: 13. This CDR3 region has 13 residues. Germline CDR1 SQVTM, CDR2 ANQGSEA. In DNA form, the CDR3 reads TGCAGCGTTGTTGACAGGGCGGCCAACCAACAGTTCTTC. Amino acids: CSVVDRAANQQFF.

This clonotype showed up just a few times. The rearrangement joins TRBV15 to TRBJ1-6; D is ambiguous. V was pared by 0 bases and J by 7 bases, with 10 bases between. Germline V gene data show CDR1 as LNHNV and CDR2 as YYDKDF (reference sequence). The CDR3 runs to 15 residues. The CDR3 coding sequence is TGTGCCACCAGCAGAGATCCGGGCAGGAATTCACCCCTCCACTTT. It encodes CATSRDPGRNSPLHF.